This is a list of T cell receptor beta chains from one sample in a study of T-cell reconstitution after alpha-beta-depleted transplantation in children. From the PCR reads, TCRdb called clonotypes with MiXCR, one entry per CDR3 protein. This sample yields 500,000 to 650,000 distinct CDR3 sequences, of which about an eighth are seen a single time; 2.2% belongs to the top ten. The input for sequencing was PBMCs, mostly from graft donor cells, taken 360 days after TCRalphabeta/CD19-depleted stem cell transplant. The origin of the receptors is a male patient between 10 and 17 years old who had a stem cell transplant for acute myeloid leukemia, so the T cells may come from the graft donor. Each CDR3 is given with its conserved first and last residue. The order of the fields is J gene, clone size, V gene, D gene, CDR3 protein, CDR3 DNA. D genes are given only for firm matches. Part of the rows lack a size; the others show once, few, many or a class for expanded clones.

J: TRBJ2-5
size: few
V: TRBV29-1
D: -
CDR3: CSVDSQKETQYF
DNA: TGCAGCGTTGACTCGCAGAAAGAGACCCAGTACTTC

J: TRBJ2-3
size: few
V: TRBV24-1
D: -
CDR3: CATGEDTQYF
DNA: TGTGCCACCGGGGAGGATACGCAGTATTTT

J: TRBJ2-1
size: many
V: TRBV12-3/TRBV12-4
D: -
CDR3: CASSLVGSEQFF
DNA: TGTGCCAGCAGTTTAGTAGGGAGTGAGCAGTTCTTC

J: TRBJ2-5
size: many
V: TRBV9
D: -
CDR3: CASSVDPSGRIQETQYF
DNA: TGTGCCAGCAGCGTAGATCCTTCGGGGAGGATCCAAGAGACCCAGTACTTC

J: TRBJ1-3
size: many
V: TRBV20-1
D: TRBD1
CDR3: CSATTGGPGNTIYF
DNA: TGCAGTGCTACCACAGGGGGCCCTGGAAACACCATATATTTT

J: TRBJ2-5
size: -
V: TRBV5-1
D: TRBD1
CDR3: CASSLAGQGAGETQYF
DNA: TGCGCCAGCAGCTTGGCGGGACAGGGGGCCGGAGAGACCCAGTACTTC

J: TRBJ2-6
size: few
V: TRBV11-2
D: TRBD1
CDR3: CASSLVGQGFPGANVLTF
DNA: TGTGCCAGCAGCTTAGTGGGACAGGGTTTTCCTGGGGCCAACGTCCTGACTTTC

J: TRBJ2-7
size: -
V: TRBV3-1
D: TRBD2
CDR3: CASSQTLAGAYEQYF
DNA: TGTGCCAGCAGCCAAACTCTAGCGGGAGCCTACGAGCAGTACTTC

J: TRBJ2-7
size: few
V: TRBV7-2
D: TRBD2
CDR3: CASSLLPPSGRRSSYEQYF
DNA: TGTGCCAGCAGCTTACTACCTCCTAGCGGGAGGCGAAGCTCCTACGAGCAGTACTTC

J: TRBJ2-7
size: -
V: TRBV6-2/TRBV6-3
D: TRBD2
CDR3: CASSLGLAKDISYEQYF
DNA: TGTGCCAGCAGTCTGGGACTAGCTAAGGATATATCCTACGAGCAGTACTTC

J: TRBJ2-3
size: few
V: TRBV29-1
D: TRBD1
CDR3: CSGEHRGPGWSTDTQYF
DNA: TGCAGCGGTGAACACAGGGGTCCAGGTTGGAGCACAGATACGCAGTATTTT

J: TRBJ2-2
size: -
V: TRBV4-3
D: -
CDR3: CASSQKRSHSPNTGELFF
DNA: TGCGCCAGCAGCCAAAAGCGGTCCCACTCCCCGAACACCGGGGAGCTGTTTTTT

J: TRBJ1-4
size: many
V: TRBV10-3
D: -
CDR3: CAISAGATNEKLFF
DNA: TGTGCCATCAGTGCCGGGGCCACTAATGAAAAACTGTTTTTT

J: TRBJ2-3
size: many
V: TRBV12-3/TRBV12-4
D: -
CDR3: CASSPLFSGEVGDTQYF
DNA: TGTGCCAGCAGTCCCCTTTTTTCAGGGGAGGTTGGAGATACGCAGTATTTT

J: TRBJ2-7
size: few
V: TRBV14
D: -
CDR3: CASRVTGFGEQYF
DNA: TGTGCCAGCAGGGTCACAGGGTTCGGCGAGCAGTACTTC

J: TRBJ2-3
size: -
V: TRBV18
D: -
CDR3: CATTQGPFGTDTQYF
DNA: TGTGCCACCACTCAAGGCCCTTTCGGGACAGATACGCAGTATTTT

J: TRBJ2-7
size: many
V: TRBV30
D: TRBD1
CDR3: CAWAWDRVSEQYF
DNA: TGTGCCTGGGCCTGGGACAGGGTCTCCGAGCAGTACTTC

J: TRBJ1-6
size: -
V: TRBV28
D: TRBD1
CDR3: CASSSTQGIGNSPLHF
DNA: TGTGCCAGCAGTTCCACACAGGGGATTGGTAATTCACCCCTCCACTTT

J: TRBJ1-2
size: -
V: TRBV11-2
D: -
CDR3: CASSSITSYGYTF
DNA: TGTGCCAGCAGCTCTATCACCTCCTATGGCTACACCTTC

J: TRBJ2-1
size: -
V: TRBV29-1
D: -
CDR3: CSGAVGALEQFF
DNA: TGCAGCGGGGCCGTCGGGGCTCTTGAGCAGTTCTTC

J: TRBJ2-3
size: few
V: TRBV29-1
D: -
CDR3: CSVPPGSKATDTQYF
DNA: TGCAGCGTACCCCCGGGATCAAAGGCCACAGATACGCAGTATTTT

J: TRBJ2-7
size: many
V: TRBV2
D: TRBD2
CDR3: CASSEAGLEIYEQYF
DNA: TGTGCCAGCAGTGAAGCGGGACTAGAGATCTACGAGCAGTACTTC

J: TRBJ2-3
size: few
V: TRBV20-1
D: TRBD2
CDR3: CSARAPSSGRADTQYF
DNA: TGCAGTGCTAGAGCCCCCTCGAGCGGGAGGGCAGATACGCAGTATTTT

J: TRBJ1-1
size: many
V: TRBV29-1
D: -
CDR3: CSVPSGVGTEAFF
DNA: TGCAGCGTACCATCCGGGGTAGGAACTGAAGCTTTCTTT

J: TRBJ2-2
size: -
V: TRBV27
D: -
CDR3: CASSFIGGANTGELFF
DNA: TGTGCCAGCAGTTTCATCGGAGGGGCGAACACCGGGGAGCTGTTTTTT

J: TRBJ2-5
size: few
V: TRBV25-1
D: -
CDR3: CASSEWRKQKQETQYF
DNA: TGTGCCAGCAGTGAATGGCGGAAACAGAAACAAGAGACCCAGTACTTC

J: TRBJ1-3
size: many
V: TRBV5-6
D: -
CDR3: CASSLDISGNTIYF
DNA: TGTGCCAGCAGCTTGGATATCTCTGGAAACACCATATATTTT

J: TRBJ2-5
size: -
V: TRBV28
D: TRBD2
CDR3: CASSSGRPEETQYF
DNA: TGTGCCAGCAGCAGCGGGAGGCCCGAAGAGACCCAGTACTTC

J: TRBJ2-7
size: many
V: TRBV14
D: -
CDR3: CASSLTGVWSYEQYF
DNA: TGTGCCAGCAGCCTGACCGGGGTGTGGTCCTACGAGCAGTACTTC